This T cell receptor beta chain comes out of a study of CD4 T cells in relation to SARS-CoV-2 and coronaviruses. Overall study: Convalescent donors were aged roughly 21 to 75, with median approximately 36 years.

TCRdb's copy holds only in-frame clones and misses some; the assay was immunoSEQ multiplex PCR. The table lists about 36,000 clones, about three quarters of them singletons. CDR1 MNHEY and CDR2 SVGEGT come from the germline V gene. With 4 bases removed from V and 0 bases from J, the gap between germline ends came to 9 bases. The CDR3 length is 15 residues. Points on this clone: What it binds is unknown.

This chain joins TRBV6-2 or TRBV6-3 and TRBJ2-2; D might be TRBD1 (6 bases). The receptor was derived from an adult with COVID-19. The sequencing input was memory CD4+ T cells from PBMCs, cultured in vitro. The CDR3 loop reads CASSWTAANTGELFF. The CDR3 DNA follows: TGTGCCAGCAGTTGGACAGCGGCGAACACCGGGGAGCTGTTTTTT.